This TCR beta chain was found in a study of Ad26.COV2.S vaccination and SARS-CoV-2 variants (TCRdb year 2021). Notes on the research overall: Donors in the vaccine arm were drawn from COV1001, a multicentre, randomized, double-blind, placebo-controlled phase I-IIa trial testing Ad26.COV2.S in healthy adults. The TCR-sequenced set comprised around 30 samples: some 20 Ad26.COV2.S vaccine recipients, 5 placebo recipients and 8 SARS-CoV-2 convalescent individuals. Ad26.COV2.S was administered intramuscularly at 5 x 10^10 or 1 x 10^11 viral particles, either as a single shot or as two shots given 56 days apart. Trial participants were randomized into five groups of five, in which low-dose or high-dose Ad26.COV2.S was given once or twice, or placebo was given on both occasions. TCRbeta repertoire sequencing served as the tool for gauging how specific and how broad the SARS-CoV-2-reactive T cell receptors were following Ad26.COV2.S vaccination. Blinding of investigators to trial group allocation was maintained during experiments and outcome assessment. The full study reports these points: Comparable non-spike TCR breadth was observed between vaccine and placebo recipients, consistent with only spike being contained in the vaccine. Spike-specific TCR breadth was higher in Ad26.COV2.S recipients than in placebo recipients (P = 0.0014). According to the authors, total T cell responses may have been underestimated by the TCR breadth and depth analyses. The study lacked the statistical power to compare responses across vaccine doses or regimens. After vaccination, substantial breadth of spike-specific CD8+ and CD4+ T cell responses was reported.

The sample's treatment or condition label, in plain terms: over 15 received Ad26.COV2.S at low or high dose, single or two shots; about 5 received placebo; per-sample allocation not given. Repertoires of vaccine and placebo recipients were sequenced from samples taken on day 63 after the first injection. In Cohort 1b, around 25 adults aged 18-55 years were enrolled at a single site in Boston, USA, between 29 July and 7 August 2020. Ad26.COV2.S was a replication-incompetent adenovirus type 26 vector that expressed a prefusion-stabilized SARS-CoV-2 spike protein derived from the original Wuhan strain. Comment on this clone: Its antigen is unknown. No base quality values were provided; no much bigger clone lies one nucleotide off.

The immunoSEQ Assay was the method used to sequence TCRbeta CDR3 regions. After extraction, genomic DNA underwent amplification by bias-controlled multiplex PCR, followed by high-throughput sequencing. Per the authors' processing: To quantify the absolute abundance of every unique TCRbeta CDR3 region, sequences were collapsed and filtered. Usable DNA was measured by amplifying reference genes present in all nucleated cells, and TCRbeta template counts were normalized to that usable DNA to estimate T cell fraction. Repertoire TCRs were annotated as SARS-CoV-2-specific when V gene, CDR3 amino acid sequence and J gene were exactly matched to a known reactive TCR set. MIRA supplied the reference SARS-CoV-2 TCR set, which was filtered for enrichment in COVID-19-positive ImmuneCODE repertoires so that public or cross-reactive TCRs were removed. Drawing on the MIRA antigens, annotated TCRs were analysed further at the level of specific ORF or position within ORF. Breadth was defined as the number of annotated unique rearrangements divided by the total number of unique productive rearrangements, and depth was defined as the summed frequency of the annotated unique rearrangements. Two-sided Wilcoxon rank-sum tests were used to compare TCR breadth between groups. The immuneACCESS repertoire file appears here via TCRdb, limited to in-frame rearrangements. These files lack a portion of the clones; in checked studies, under half of the deficit traces to unresolved V genes, and the cause of the others is not known. That table is the source of V, J and clone size, and D and trimming were worked out from the DNA. This sample holds about 410,000 clones; around 92% were observed only once. 1.5% to 2% of the sample rests with the top ten.

The clonotype was recovered from a person between 18 and 60 years old who received the Ad26.COV2.S COVID-19 vaccine or a placebo. This specimen consisted of peripheral blood, obtained in a trial of Ad26.COV2.S vaccine versus placebo.

At the DNA level, the sequence is TGTGCCAGCAGCGTCCGTACCGGGACGGTTAACACCGGGGAGCTGTTTTTT. Protein translation: CASSVRTGTVNTGELFF. The chain is encoded by TRBV9 joined to TRBJ2-2; the D region may be TRBD1 or TRBD2, each matching 5 bases equally. The V end loses 2 bases and the J end loses 2 bases, and a stretch of 16 bases separates them. Measured from the cysteine to the phenylalanine, the CDR3 is 17 residues long. Only the CDR3 DNA is retained, 51 bases long and in frame from the first base. Based on the germline V gene, the CDR1 and CDR2 sequences are SGDLS and YYNGEE. The reference TRBV9 and TRBJ2-2 proteins fill in what lies around the CDR3, so the full variable domain reads DSGVTQTPKHLITATGQRVTLRCSPRSGDLSVYWYQQSLDQGLQFLIQYYNGEERAKGNILERFSAQQFPDLHSELNLSSLELGDSALYFCASSVRTGTVNTGELFFGEGSRLTVL.